The 31 T cell receptor beta chains in this list originate from one sample, sequenced in a study of blood T cell repertoires in COVID-19. Sequenced by immunoSEQ multiplex PCR; TCRdb stores in-frame clones only, minus some. Seen here are 150,000 or so clones, around 82% observed once, and the top ten hold 9.5% to 12%. What was sequenced was peripheral blood. Every receptor here comes from a man aged 55 to 70 with active or convalescent COVID-19.

CDR3 sequence: CASGVNSGRAAYEQYF. The DNA for the CDR3 is TGTGCCAGTGGGGTCAATAGCGGGAGGGCCGCCTACGAGCAGTACTTC. The chain carries TRBV2 and TRBJ2-7, with 11 bases identical to TRBD2. Germline V gene data show CDR1 as SNHLY and CDR2 as FYNNEI. V was clipped by 9 bases and J by 2 bases; unmatched bases: 12. The CDR3 consists of 16 residues.

V gene TRBV5-6 combines with J gene TRBJ1-3; 8 bases line up with TRBD1. Germline CDR1 SGHDT, CDR2 YYEEEE. V trimming: 4 bases; J trimming: 7 bases; junction bases outside the gene matches: 7. The CDR3 is 14 residues long. CDR3 DNA sequence: TGTGCCAGCAGCAAGACAGGGGCTCGGAACACCATATATTTT. It is translated as CASSKTGARNTIYF.

This chain links TRBV20-1 with TRBJ2-1; D might be TRBD1 (5 bases). This CDR3 contains 11 residues. Trimming took off 4 bases at V and 4 bases at J, with 5 bases between the two ends. The V gene's germline CDR1 is DFQATT and CDR2 SNEGSKA (reference sequence). This CDR3 reads CSAKGYNEQFF. Written as DNA, the CDR3 is TGCAGTGCTAAGGGGTACAATGAGCAGTTCTTC.

The chain recombines TRBV11-2 with TRBJ2-1, with a tentative D call TRBD2 (7 bases). The CDR3 is 17 amino acids. Germline V gene data show CDR1 as SGHAT and CDR2 as FQNNGV. Trimming cost V 1 base and J 5 bases, with 18 bases left between them. CDR3: CASSLVVLGRGDNEQFF. In nucleotides, the CDR3 is TGTGCCAGCAGCTTAGTGGTATTAGGGAGGGGGGACAATGAGCAGTTCTTC. The full variable domain, with the rest looked up from reference TRBV11-2 and TRBJ2-1, is EAGVAQSPRYKIIEKRQSVAFWCNPISGHATLYWYQQILGQGPKLLIQFQNNGVVDDSQLPKDRFSAERLKGVDSTLKIQPAKLEDSAVYLCASSLVVLGRGDNEQFFGPGTRLTVL.

The gene calls are TRBV2 and TRBJ2-1; D gene unclear. The CDR3 covers 17 residues. Germline-derived CDR1 and CDR2 are SNHLY and FYNNEI. V lost 4 bases, J lost 5 bases, and 21 bases lay in between. The CDR3 loop reads CASSVQAHNPPDNEQFF. CDR3 bases: TGTGCCAGCAGTGTGCAGGCCCACAACCCTCCGGACAATGAGCAGTTCTTC.

The genes are TRBV28 and TRBJ2-7; possibly TRBD2 for D (6 bases). Germline CDR1 is MDHEN and CDR2 is SYDVKM. Trimming took 5 bases from V and 2 from J, leaving 7 bases between them. CDR3 length: 12 residues. CDR3 sequence (DNA): TGTGCCAGCAGTCGCGGGGCCTACGAGCAGTACTTC. This sequence encodes CASSRGAYEQYF.

V is TRBV5-1 and J is TRBJ2-5; D uncertain. With 0 bases removed from V and 5 bases from J, the gap between germline ends came to 8 bases. Germline CDR1 reads SGHRS; CDR2 reads YFSETQ. The CDR3 spans 13 residues. CDR3 DNA sequence: TGCGCCAGCAGCTTGGCAGGTTCGGAGACCCAGTACTTC. Protein sequence: CASSLAGSETQYF.

The genes are TRBV4-1 and TRBJ2-3; the D gene is possibly TRBD1 (6 bases). The germline V gene encodes CDR1 MGHRA and CDR2 YSYEKL. With 1 base removed from V and 3 bases from J, the gap between germline ends came to 14 bases. CDR3 length: 16 amino acids. In nucleotides, the CDR3 is TGCGCCAGCAGCCAAGGAGACCGACAGGTGACAGATACGCAGTATTTT. It is translated as CASSQGDRQVTDTQYF.

This rearrangement joins TRBV28 to TRBJ2-1, with TRBD2 as a possible D gene (6 bases). Trimming left V 6 bases short and J 1 base short, with 13 bases between. CDR1 MDHEN and CDR2 SYDVKM come from the germline V gene. The CDR3 extends over 15 amino acids. The CDR3 reads CASSLILASYNEQFF. CDR3 nucleotide sequence: TGTGCCAGCAGCCTAATACTAGCATCCTACAATGAGCAGTTCTTC.

The V gene is TRBV5-4, the J gene TRBJ1-1; D might be TRBD1 (6 bases). Trimming took 3 bases from V and 5 from J, leaving 23 bases between them. Germline lookup yields CDR1 SGHNT and CDR2 YYREEE (reference sequence). The CDR3 is 17 amino acids. CDR3 DNA sequence: TGTGCCAGCAGCTCCCACAGTGGGGGCGGTAGTAAAACTGAAGCTTTCTTT. Translated: CASSSHSGGGSKTEAFF.

In regard to this clone: Within the sample, other DNA sequences also encode this same CDR3. This chain joins TRBV11-2 and TRBJ1-1; D is unresolved. This CDR3 spans 13 amino acids. Germline V lookup: CDR1 SGHAT, CDR2 FQNNGV. Trimming shortened V by 2 bases and J by 5 bases, and 9 bases separated the two germline ends. The CDR3 loop is CASSLPGNTEAFF. CDR3 nucleotides: TGTGCCAGCAGCTTACCCGGTAATACTGAAGCTTTCTTT.

In this sample, this clone turned up a few times. The chain has TRBV5-1 and TRBJ2-1, with 8 bases identical to TRBD1. The CDR3 is 15 residues long. CDR1 SGHRS and CDR2 YFSETQ come from the germline V gene. V shed 4 bases, J shed 4 bases, and the junction held 7 bases outside the gene matches. This CDR3 reads CASSSDRGPYNEQFF. CDR3 in DNA: TGCGCCAGCAGCAGTGACAGGGGCCCGTACAATGAGCAGTTCTTC.

This rearrangement joins TRBV5-4 to TRBJ1-1, with D possibly TRBD1 on 5 matching bases. Germline V gene data show CDR1 as SGHNT and CDR2 as YYREEE (reference sequence). The V and J ends lost 0 bases and 0 bases respectively, with 9 bases between them. The CDR3 has 15 residues. The CDR3: CASSLGLRVNTEAFF. CDR3 sequence (DNA): TGTGCCAGCAGCTTGGGCCTCAGGGTGAACACTGAAGCTTTCTTT.

A few counts support this clone. V is TRBV19 and J is TRBJ1-5, with 8 nucleotides matching TRBD1. Germline V gives CDR1 LNHDA, CDR2 SQIVND (reference sequence). The CDR3 spans 14 residues. Trimming cost V 9 bases and J 6 bases; bases outside gene matches: 10. CDR3 in DNA: TGTGCCAGCACCGGACAGGGCGTGAGTCAGCCCCAGCATTTT. It is translated as CASTGQGVSQPQHF.

This rearrangement joins TRBV11-2 to TRBJ1-1; 8 positions agree with TRBD1. Germline loops: CDR1 SGHAT, CDR2 FQNNGV. Losses at the gene ends were 3 bases for V and 2 bases for J; bases not matched to a gene: 5. The CDR3 totals 15 residues. The CDR3 here is CASSFLGTGNTEAFF. CDR3 DNA: TGTGCCAGCAGCTTTTTAGGGACAGGTAACACTGAAGCTTTCTTT. Full variable domain (missing parts from reference TRBV11-2 and TRBJ1-1): EAGVAQSPRYKIIEKRQSVAFWCNPISGHATLYWYQQILGQGPKLLIQFQNNGVVDDSQLPKDRFSAERLKGVDSTLKIQPAKLEDSAVYLCASSFLGTGNTEAFFGQGTRLTVV.

The chain links TRBV3-1 (or the pseudogene TRBV3-2) to TRBJ2-5, with 8 nucleotides matching TRBD2. V shed 1 base, J shed 5 bases, and the junction held 12 bases outside the gene matches. Germline V gene lookup returns CDR1 LGHDT and CDR2 YNNKEL (reference sequence). This CDR3 comprises 17 residues. The CDR3 DNA reads as TGTGCCAGCAGCCAAGCCGCCCCGGGAGGGACGAAGGAGACCCAGTACTTC. It codes for CASSQAAPGGTKETQYF.

The chain couples TRBV18 to TRBJ1-2, with unresolved D. The V end lost 3 bases, the J end lost 2 bases, and 7 bases lay between the germline ends. This CDR3 is 13 amino acids long. CDR1 is KGHSH and CDR2 is LQKENI in the germline V gene. The chain's CDR3 is CASSPDKNYGYTF. CDR3 coding DNA: TGTGCCAGCTCACCCGACAAGAACTATGGCTACACCTTC.

V is TRBV2 and J is TRBJ2-1; 11 bases agree with TRBD1. CDR1 SNHLY and CDR2 FYNNEI come from the germline V gene. The CDR3 loop spans 16 amino acids. The trim removed 6 bases at V and 7 bases at J, leaving 11 bases unmatched. CDR3 amino acids: CASSRGPGQGANEQFF. As DNA, the CDR3 is TGTGCCAGCAGCCGAGGCCCCGGACAGGGGGCGAATGAGCAGTTCTTC.

In its sample, this clone was seen a few times. This sequence joins TRBV7-8 and TRBJ2-1; D may be TRBD1 (6 bases). The germline gives CDR1 SGHVS, CDR2 FQNEAQ. CDR3 length: 12 amino acids. The germline V and J ends were trimmed by 6 bases and 9 bases, with 12 bases remaining between them. CDR3 sequence reads: CASSYRDGEQFF. The DNA for the CDR3 is TGTGCCAGCAGTTACAGGGATGGTGAGCAGTTCTTC.

The chain couples TRBV5-1 to TRBJ2-5; TRBD2 agrees at 8 bases. This CDR3 comprises 15 residues. Germline V gene sequence: CDR1 SGHRS, CDR2 YFSETQ. The J segment lost 5 bases and the V segment lost 4 bases, leaving 10 bases of the junction unmatched. For the CDR3, the DNA is TGCGCCAGCAGCCTACGGAGCGGGAGAGGGGAGACCCAGTACTTC. Translating it yields CASSLRSGRGETQYF.

This sequence joins TRBV3-1 (or the pseudogene TRBV3-2) and TRBJ2-1; the D gene is possibly TRBD2 (5 bases). CDR3 length equals 13 residues. The germline CDR1 and CDR2 sequences are LGHDT and YNNKEL (reference sequence). V gave up 2 bases and J gave up 8 bases, with 10 bases separating them. CDR3 in DNA: TGTGCCAGCAGCCAATACCAGAGGGATGAGCAGTTCTTC. Translation gives CASSQYQRDEQFF.

The chain links TRBV5-1 to TRBJ2-3; maybe TRBD2 (5 bases). Trimming removed 4 bases from V and 1 base from J, with 16 bases in between. CDR3 length: 16 amino acids. CDR1 is SGHRS and CDR2 is YFSETQ in the germline V gene. CDR3 loop: CASSPSMTIRTDTQYF. The DNA for the CDR3 is TGCGCCAGCAGCCCTTCTATGACTATCCGCACAGATACGCAGTATTTT.

This clone was seen more than once but under ten times. The chain combines TRBV9 with TRBJ1-4, with D unresolved. V shed 0 bases and J shed 5 bases, with 8 bases lying between them. CDR1 is SGDLS, CDR2 YYNGEE, per germline. The CDR3 is 14 amino acids. The CDR3 reads CASSVGHLNEKLFF. The CDR3 coding sequence is TGTGCCAGCAGCGTAGGACACCTGAATGAAAAACTGTTTTTT.

The genes are TRBV7-3 and TRBJ2-7, with D possibly TRBD1 on 5 matching bases. The germline CDR1 and CDR2 sequences are SGHTA and FQGTGA. The CDR3 consists of 13 residues. V was pared by 5 bases and J by 4 bases, with 12 bases between. The CDR3 sequence: CASSPRSGYEQYF. CDR3 DNA: TGTGCCAGCAGCCCCCGGTCAGGGTACGAGCAGTACTTC. The whole variable domain, remainder taken from reference TRBV7-3 and TRBJ2-7, is GAGVSQTPSNKVTEKGKYVELRCDPISGHTALYWYRQSLGQGPEFLIYFQGTGAADDSGLPNDRFFAVRPEGSVSTLKIQRTERGDSAVYLCASSPRSGYEQYFGPGTRLTVT.

This chain links TRBV7-2 with TRBJ1-1; 7 nucleotides match TRBD1. Germline V lookup: CDR1 SGHTA, CDR2 FQGNSA. The length of the CDR3 is 13 residues. Trimming at V came to 6 bases and at J to 6 bases, leaving 7 bases not matched to a gene. CDR3 nucleotide sequence: TGTGCCAGCAGATTCAGGGGGGCACCTGAAGCTTTCTTT. Translated: CASRFRGAPEAFF.

CDR3 nucleotides: TGTGCCAGCAGCTTACTAGCGGGAAGACTTGGCGCCTACAATGAGCAGTTCTTC. Translating gives CASSLLAGRLGAYNEQFF. This chain connects TRBV13 to TRBJ2-1; 9 bases are shared with TRBD2. Losses at the gene ends were 2 bases for V and 2 bases for J; bases not matched to a gene: 10. Germline assignment: CDR1 PRHDT and CDR2 FYEKMQ (reference sequence). This CDR3 spans 18 amino acids.

This chain joins TRBV19 and TRBJ1-3; a weak D match, TRBD1 (5 bases). Germline CDR1 and CDR2: LNHDA and SQIVND (reference sequence). V was trimmed by 7 bases and J by 1 base, leaving 14 bases between them. The CDR3 contains 15 residues. The CDR3 DNA follows: TGTGCCAGTACGAGAACCACAGGATCTGGAAACACCATATATTTT. Encoded protein: CASTRTTGSGNTIYF.

The chain carries TRBV6-5 and TRBJ2-1, with TRBD2 matching 8 bases. V dropped 2 bases and J dropped 11; count of bases not matched to a gene: 5. The CDR3 sequence is 13 residues long. CDR1 and CDR2 from the germline V gene are MNHEY and SVGAGI. The CDR3 region is CASSYSTSGKQFF. DNA for the CDR3: TGTGCCAGCAGTTACAGTACTAGCGGTAAGCAGTTCTTC.

The gene calls are TRBV5-4 and TRBJ1-6; a weak D match, TRBD1 (6 bases). The germline gives CDR1 SGHNT, CDR2 YYREEE (reference sequence). V was shortened by 3 bases and J by 1 base, with 8 bases between the two germline ends. The CDR3 spans 15 residues. CDR3: CASSSQGSYNSPLHF. CDR3 DNA: TGTGCCAGCAGCTCACAGGGTTCCTATAATTCACCCCTCCACTTT.

V and J are TRBV6-1 and TRBJ1-6; D is undetermined. CDR1 and CDR2 (germline): MNHNS, SASEGT. The CDR3 sequence is 13 residues long. Trimming pared 2 bases from V and 7 bases from J, leaving 6 bases between. The CDR3 coding sequence is TGTGCCAGCAGTGAATTCCAGAATTCACCCCTCCACTTT. Protein sequence: CASSEFQNSPLHF.

J is TRBJ2-3 and V is TRBV18; a possible D gene is TRBD2 (5 bases). Trimming took off 3 bases at V and 2 bases at J, with 15 bases between the two ends. The CDR3 runs to 16 residues. Germline V gene sequence: CDR1 KGHSH, CDR2 LQKENI. CDR3 sequence: CASSPRVRGNTDTQYF. The CDR3 DNA follows: TGTGCCAGCTCACCCCGAGTTCGGGGTAACACAGATACGCAGTATTTT.